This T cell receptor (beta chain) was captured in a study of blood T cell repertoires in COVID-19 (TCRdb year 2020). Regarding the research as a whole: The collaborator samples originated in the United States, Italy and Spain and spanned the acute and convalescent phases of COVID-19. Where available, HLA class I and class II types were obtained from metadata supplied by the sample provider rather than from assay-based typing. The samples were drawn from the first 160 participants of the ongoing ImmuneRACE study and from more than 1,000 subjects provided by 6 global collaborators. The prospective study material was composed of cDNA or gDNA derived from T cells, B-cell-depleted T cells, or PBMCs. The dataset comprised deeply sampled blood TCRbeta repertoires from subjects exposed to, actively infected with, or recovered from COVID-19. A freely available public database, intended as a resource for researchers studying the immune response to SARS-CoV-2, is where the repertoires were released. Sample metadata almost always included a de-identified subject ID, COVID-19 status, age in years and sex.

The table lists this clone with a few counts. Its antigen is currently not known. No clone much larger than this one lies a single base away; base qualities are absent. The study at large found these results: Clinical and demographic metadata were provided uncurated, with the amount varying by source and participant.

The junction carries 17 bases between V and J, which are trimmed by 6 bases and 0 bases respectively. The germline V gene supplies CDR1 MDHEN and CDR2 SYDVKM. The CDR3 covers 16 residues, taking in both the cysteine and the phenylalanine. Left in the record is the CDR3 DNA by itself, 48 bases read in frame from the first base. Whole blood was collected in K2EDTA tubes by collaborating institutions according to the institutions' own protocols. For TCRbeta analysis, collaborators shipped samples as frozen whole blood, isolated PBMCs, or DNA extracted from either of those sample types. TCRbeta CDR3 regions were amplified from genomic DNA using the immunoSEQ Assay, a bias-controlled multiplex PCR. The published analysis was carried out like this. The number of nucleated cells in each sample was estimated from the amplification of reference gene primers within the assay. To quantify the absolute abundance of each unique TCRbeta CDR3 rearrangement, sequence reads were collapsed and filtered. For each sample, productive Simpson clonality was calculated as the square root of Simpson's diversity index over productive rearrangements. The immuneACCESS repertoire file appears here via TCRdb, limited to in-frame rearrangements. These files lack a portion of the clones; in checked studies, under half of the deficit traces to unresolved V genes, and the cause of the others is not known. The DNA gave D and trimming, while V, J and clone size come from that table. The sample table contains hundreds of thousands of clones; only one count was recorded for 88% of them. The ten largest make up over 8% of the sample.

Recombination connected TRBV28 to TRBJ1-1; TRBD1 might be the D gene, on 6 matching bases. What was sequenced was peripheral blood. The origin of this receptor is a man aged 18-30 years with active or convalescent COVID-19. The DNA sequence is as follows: TGTGCCAGCAGGGAAACAGGGCGGGTGATGAACACTGAAGCTTTCTTT. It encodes CASRETGRVMNTEAFF.